Listed here are 15 T cell receptor beta chains from one sample, sequenced in a study of CD8+ T cells in alopecia areata (dated by TCRdb to the late 2010s). Library method: the immunoSEQ multiplex PCR assay. RNA was extracted from all samples and reverse transcribed into cDNA, which served as template for TCR sequencing. TCRdb retrieved this table from immuneACCESS and kept in-frame rearrangements only. Not all clones are present; in checked studies, unresolved V genes account for under half, and no reason is known for the remainder. The sample contains fewer than 350,000 clones, more than 45% of them found a single time. The ten largest account for under 2% of the sample. In light of the paper, this sample's time point label describes: around 26 weeks on oral tofacitinib. The treatment or condition label for this specimen denotes: oral pan-JAK inhibitor, 5-10 mg twice daily. The starting material was CD4+ T cells sorted from blood, obtained at week 24, from a patient treated with tofacitinib. The receptors come from a human donor with alopecia areata.

The chain joins TRBV25-1 to TRBJ1-5, with 8 nucleotides matching TRBD1. J lost 7 bases, V lost 7 bases, and 6 bases had no gene match. Germline V gene lookup returns CDR1 MGHDK and CDR2 SYGVNS. This CDR3 region has 13 residues. The CDR3 spells CASTGQGEQPQHF. CDR3 nucleotides: TGTGCCAGCACCGGACAGGGTGAACAGCCCCAGCATTTT.

The chain recombines TRBV4-1 with TRBJ1-4, with a possible D match to TRBD1 (6 bases). Trimming pared 0 bases from V and 4 bases from J, leaving 9 bases between. This CDR3 comprises 15 residues. The germline V gene encodes CDR1 MGHRA and CDR2 YSYEKL. As DNA, the CDR3 is TGCGCCAGCAGCCAAGATTCAGGGGTTAATGAAAAACTGTTTTTT. It translates to CASSQDSGVNEKLFF.

This clone was seen only a few times. Additional DNA sequences in this sample encode the identical CDR3. The chain carries TRBV30 and TRBJ2-5; D is unresolved. Trimming cost V 0 bases and J 3 bases, with 14 bases left between them. CDR1 is GTSNPN and CDR2 is SVGIG in the germline V gene (reference sequence). The length of the CDR3 is 15 residues. Here the CDR3 reads CAWSVNYGIEETQYF. Written as DNA, the CDR3 is TGTGCCTGGAGTGTCAACTATGGTATTGAAGAGACCCAGTACTTC. The full variable domain, completed using reference TRBV30 and TRBJ2-5, is SQTIHQWPATLVQPVGSPLSLECTVEGTSNPNLYWYRQAAGRGLQLLFYSVGIGQISSEVPQNLSASRPQDRQFILSSKKLLLSDSGFYLCAWSVNYGIEETQYFGPGTRLLVL.

This clone was observed a handful of times. The V and J genes are TRBV29-1 and TRBJ2-5; D is uncertain. Germline values: CDR1 SQVTM, CDR2 ANQGSEA. The length of the CDR3 is 13 residues. V gave up 3 bases and J gave up 1 base, with 9 bases separating them. The CDR3 reads CSVEETGQETQYF. The CDR3 DNA is TGCAGCGTTGAGGAGACGGGCCAAGAGACCCAGTACTTC.

This clone came up a few times. The gene calls are TRBV7-2 and TRBJ2-7; a possible D gene is TRBD2 (6 bases). The germline V gene encodes CDR1 SGHTA and CDR2 FQGNSA. The length of the CDR3 is 15 residues. Trimming pared 2 bases from V and 6 bases from J, leaving 17 bases between. CDR3 coding DNA: TGTGCCAGCAGCTTAATGGCTAGCGCGGGGTCCGAGCAGTACTTC. Residues: CASSLMASAGSEQYF.

This chain connects TRBV2 to TRBJ2-1, with D perhaps TRBD1 (6 bases). Trimming stripped 2 bases from V and 8 bases from J, with 16 bases between. This CDR3 has 15 amino acids. From germline, CDR1 is SNHLY and CDR2 FYNNEI. The CDR3 loop is CASSEYPGTTDEQFF. The DNA of the CDR3 is TGTGCCAGCAGTGAATACCCCGGGACAACGGATGAGCAGTTCTTC. Full variable domain (missing parts from reference TRBV2 and TRBJ2-1): EPEVTQTPSHQVTQMGQEVILRCVPISNHLYFYWYRQILGQKVEFLVSFYNNEISEKSEIFDDQFSVERPDGSNFTLKIRSTKLEDSAMYFCASSEYPGTTDEQFFGPGTRLTVL.

This clone occurred once. The rearrangement joins TRBV27 to TRBJ2-5, with 9 positions matching TRBD2. V dropped 3 bases and J dropped 3; count of bases not matched to a gene: 2. This CDR3 contains 14 residues. Germline V gene sequence: CDR1 MNHEY, CDR2 SMNVEV (reference sequence). The CDR3 loop is CASSFLAGKETQYF. Written as DNA, the CDR3 is TGTGCCAGCAGTTTCCTAGCGGGAAAAGAGACCCAGTACTTC.

V and J are TRBV14 and TRBJ1-6, with 7 positions matching TRBD1. The CDR3 has 14 amino acids. J lost 7 bases, V lost 0 bases, and 0 bases had no gene match. Germline V lookup: CDR1 SGHDN, CDR2 FVKESK. Here the CDR3 DNA reads TGTGCCAGCAGCCAAGACAGGGGGAATTCACCCCTCCACTTT. Translating gives CASSQDRGNSPLHF.

The rearrangement joins TRBV7-2 to TRBJ2-3; no clear D gene. CDR3 length: 14 amino acids. Trimming stripped 7 bases from V and 0 bases from J, with 11 bases between. CDR1 and CDR2 from the germline V gene are SGHTA and FQGNSA. The CDR3 sequence is CASTLLGSTDTQYF. CDR3 DNA sequence: TGTGCCAGCACTCTACTGGGGAGCACAGATACGCAGTATTTT.

The chain employs TRBV7-6 and TRBJ2-7, with D unclear. Germline CDR1 is SGHVS and CDR2 is FNYEAQ. V lost 1 base and J lost 8, with 6 bases in between. The CDR3 loop spans 11 amino acids. The CDR3 reads CASSLDHQQYF. The CDR3 DNA reads TGTGCCAGCAGCTTAGACCACCAGCAGTACTTC. Variable domain in full (rest from reference TRBV7-6 and TRBJ2-7): GAGVSQSPRYKVTKRGQDVALRCDPISGHVSLYWYRQALGQGPEFLTYFNYEAQQDKSGLPNDRFSAERPEGSISTLTIQRTEQRDSAMYRCASSLDHQQYFGPGTRLTVT.

This clone was observed a few times. The chain employs TRBV10-3 and TRBJ2-1; 10 bases fit TRBD2. V shed 0 bases and J 7 bases; nucleotides not matched to a gene: 6. Germline V gene lookup returns CDR1 ENHRY and CDR2 SYGVKD. The CDR3 loop spans 16 amino acids. The CDR3 sequence: CAISESVASGGNEQFF. Written as DNA, the CDR3 is TGTGCCATCAGTGAGTCGGTGGCTAGCGGGGGAAATGAGCAGTTCTTC.

The chain has TRBV9 and TRBJ2-1; weak D call: TRBD1 (6 bases). The V gene's germline CDR1 is SGDLS and CDR2 YYNGEE. The CDR3 extends over 18 amino acids. V lost 4 bases to trimming and J lost 7 bases, with 27 bases between them. The CDR3 protein is CASSPGTIGGRRWNEQFF. DNA for the CDR3: TGTGCCAGCAGCCCCGGGACAATCGGCGGGCGAAGGTGGAATGAGCAGTTCTTC.

The rearrangement links TRBV18 to TRBJ1-6; TRBD1 aligns across 7 bases. CDR3 length: 14 amino acids. In germline, CDR1 is KGHSH, CDR2 LQKENI. Losses at the gene ends were 7 bases for V and 10 bases for J; bases not matched to a gene: 10. The CDR3 is CASLEGGTASPLHF. As DNA, the CDR3 is TGTGCCAGCTTAGAGGGGGGGACAGCGTCACCCCTCCACTTT.

This clone was seen a few times. The chain employs TRBV28 and TRBJ2-1, with TRBD1 identical over 7 bases. In germline, CDR1 is MDHEN, CDR2 SYDVKM. The CDR3 contains 15 residues. Losses at the gene ends were 3 bases for V and 6 bases for J; bases not matched to a gene: 8. CDR3 amino acids: CASSFQAGTVNEQFF. The CDR3 bases are TGTGCCAGCAGTTTCCAAGCCGGGACAGTCAATGAGCAGTTCTTC. Full variable domain (missing parts from reference TRBV28 and TRBJ2-1): DVKVTQSSRYLVKRTGEKVFLECVQDMDHENMFWYRQDPGLGLRLIYFSYDVKMKEKGDIPEGYSVSREKKERFSLILESASTNQTSMYLCASSFQAGTVNEQFFGPGTRLTVL.

The chain is built from TRBV7-2 and TRBJ2-1; no firm D call. V was cut by 0 bases and J by 10 bases, with 16 bases left in between. The CDR3 contains 15 residues. The germline V gene has CDR1 SGHTA and CDR2 FQGNSA. CDR3 DNA sequence: TGTGCCAGCAGCTTAGCGATTACTACGGCCCCCGAGCAGTTCTTC. It codes for CASSLAITTAPEQFF. The entire variable domain, with the rest obtained from reference TRBV7-2 and TRBJ2-1, is as follows: GAGVSQSPSNKVTEKGKDVELRCDPISGHTALYWYRQSLGQGLEFLIYFQGNSAPDKSGLPSDRFSAERTGGSVSTLTIQRTQQEDSAVYLCASSLAITTAPEQFFGPGTRLTVL.